A single sample is the source of the 10 T cell receptor beta chains below, sequenced in a study of CD8 T cells in ankylosing spondylitis (dated by TCRdb to about 2017). No antigen has been assigned to these receptors. The library relied on 5' RACE. The instrument was an Illumina HiSeq 2500. Clones were called with MiXCR by TCRdb after fastp trimmed the public reads at Q25, and only in-frame beta chains were retained. Every distinct CDR3 protein forms one entry, paired with its most common genes and DNA. The sample data list 300,000 to 400,000 distinct CDR3 sequences, and 20% to 25% of these were observed just once. The ten largest clones capture roughly a sixth of the sample. Results and caveats for the whole study, not just this receptor: A TCR beta motif of roughly 8 highly homologous amino acid variants appeared characteristic of blood from ankylosing spondylitis patients.

Sequencing input: blood, either unsorted or a sorted T cell fraction (not recorded which). The receptors stem from a male donor with ankylosing spondylitis.

A remark on this clonotype: At one end, the junction sequence differs from germline, possibly due to a read error. V gene TRBV5-1 combines with J gene TRBJ2-3; 7 nucleotides match TRBD2. The CDR3 has 16 amino acids. Looked up from germline, CDR1 is SGHRS and CDR2 is YFSETQ. CDR3 bases: TGCCCCAGCAGCTGGGCCGGGGGGACGGGCACAGATACGCAGTATTTT. It translates to CPSSWAGGTGTDTQYF.

The V call is TRBV19, the J call TRBJ2-3, with TRBD2 identical over 12 bases. This CDR3 has 15 amino acids. Trimming removed 0 bases from V and 6 bases from J; junction bases left unmatched: 1. CDR1 and CDR2 from the germline V gene are LNHDA and SQIVND (reference sequence). The CDR3 coding sequence is TGTGCCAGTAGTATAGACCTAGCGGGGGGGGATACGCAGTATTTT. This codes for CASSIDLAGGDTQYF.

This chain connects TRBV4-3 to TRBJ2-1; tentative D call: TRBD1 (6 bases). CDR3 length: 14 amino acids. Trimming stripped 4 bases from V and 7 bases from J, with 14 bases between. Germline lookup yields CDR1 LGHNA and CDR2 YSLEER. In DNA, the CDR3 is TGCGCCAGCAGCCCACAAACCCAGGGGAATGAGCAGTTCTTC. It translates to CASSPQTQGNEQFF.

The sample holds a few counts of this clonotype. The V call is TRBV28, the J call TRBJ2-1, with D maybe TRBD2 (6 bases). Germline assignment: CDR1 MDHEN and CDR2 SYDVKM. The CDR3 covers 16 residues. V was clipped by 2 bases and J by 0 bases, with 11 bases between them. For the CDR3, the DNA is TGTGCCAGCAGTTTAGGGACTGGGAGCTCCTACAATGAGCAGTTCTTC. This sequence encodes CASSLGTGSSYNEQFF.

J is TRBJ1-2 and V is TRBV5-1, with D possibly TRBD1 on 5 matching bases. The V gene lost 3 bases and the J gene lost 4 bases, with 10 bases spanning the gap. Germline V gene data show CDR1 as SGHRS and CDR2 as YFSETQ. The CDR3 length is 13 residues. For the CDR3, the DNA is TGCGCCAGCAGCTCCGACAGTAGCTATGGCTACACCTTC. This gives the protein CASSSDSSYGYTF.

The chain carries TRBV5-1 and TRBJ2-4; D gene unclear. The ends were cut back, 0 bases at V and 5 bases at J, with 9 bases in the middle. The germline gives CDR1 SGHRS, CDR2 YFSETQ. The CDR3 sequence is 14 residues long. CDR3 sequence: CASSLGPEENIQYF. The DNA for the CDR3 is TGCGCCAGCAGCTTGGGTCCAGAGGAAAACATTCAGTACTTC.

This clonotype was counted between two and nine times. This sequence joins TRBV6-5 and TRBJ2-2; 9 positions match TRBD1. This CDR3 contains 16 residues. The V gene end was trimmed by 2 bases and the J gene end by 4 bases; junction bases not matched to a gene: 5. Germline CDR1 is MNHEY and CDR2 is SVGAGI. This CDR3 reads CASSYGTGPITGELFF. Here the CDR3 DNA reads TGTGCCAGCAGTTACGGGACAGGGCCGATCACCGGGGAGCTGTTTTTT.

This clonotype showed up many times. V gene TRBV29-1 combines with J gene TRBJ1-2, with TRBD1 matching over 7 bases. Germline lookup yields CDR1 SQVTM and CDR2 ANQGSEA. V shed 7 bases and J 3 bases; nucleotides not matched to a gene: 11. The CDR3 totals 14 residues. The CDR3 reads CSAGAGGWDYGYTF. DNA for the CDR3: TGCAGCGCGGGGGCAGGGGGATGGGACTATGGCTACACCTTC.

This clonotype was picked up a small number of times. The rearrangement uses TRBV6-2 or TRBV6-3 and TRBJ2-5, with D possibly being TRBD2 (6 bases). Germline-derived CDR1 and CDR2 are MNHEY and SVGEGT. This CDR3 is 16 amino acids long. The V gene lost 3 bases and the J gene lost 1 base, with 15 bases spanning the gap. The CDR3 here is CASSYSAGKLQETQYF. CDR3 nucleotides: TGTGCCAGCAGTTATTCGGCGGGGAAGCTCCAAGAGACCCAGTACTTC.

This clonotype appeared a few times. V gene TRBV24-1 combines with J gene TRBJ1-1; D unresolved. The germline V gene encodes CDR1 KGHDR and CDR2 SFDVKD. The CDR3 consists of 13 residues. The ends were cut back, 0 bases at V and 4 bases at J, with 5 bases in the middle. In nucleotides, the CDR3 is TGTGCCACCAGTGATTTGTTGGGCACTGAAGCTTTCTTT. Translating it yields CATSDLLGTEAFF.